Shown below are 16 T cell receptor beta chains from a single sample sequenced in a study of shared clonotypes between healthy human individuals. The method was immunoSEQ multiplex PCR; TCRdb's version includes in-frame clones alone and lacks a portion of them. The sample lists around 2,000,000 clones, 85% to 95% occurring once. Only CD45RO-negative cells positively selected for CCR7 counted as naive CD8 cells, so terminally differentiated effector memory CD45RA+ cells were excluded. The sequencing sample was made of naive CD8+ T cells sorted from blood. Source of these receptors: a man between 18 and 29 years old in good health.

The chain carries TRBV14 and TRBJ2-1, with 7 bases aligning to TRBD1. The CDR3 is 12 amino acids. CDR1 and CDR2 (germline): SGHDN, FVKESK. V gave up 1 base and J gave up 15 bases; unmatched junction bases: 6. CDR3 in DNA: TGTGCCAGCAGCCAAGCGAGGGGGCGACTGTTCTTC. Protein: CASSQARGRLFF.

CDR3 sequence (DNA): TGTGCCAGCAGTCCCGGGACAGCGAACACTGAAGCTTTCTTT. Its translation is CASSPGTANTEAFF. The V and J genes are TRBV6-5 and TRBJ1-1; 7 bases map to TRBD1. Germline V gives CDR1 MNHEY, CDR2 SVGAGI. The CDR3 extends over 14 amino acids. Trimming took 5 bases from V and 1 from J; bases not matched to a gene: 4.

The V and J genes are TRBV5-6 and TRBJ1-2; D call uncertain. There are 12 residues in the CDR3. Per the germline V gene, CDR1 is SGHDT and CDR2 is YYEEEE. Trimming removed 4 bases at V and 6 bases at J, with 10 bases between. In nucleotides, the CDR3 is TGTGCCAGCAGCCAGGACCGGGATGGCTACACCTTC. Amino acids: CASSQDRDGYTF.

This clone was recorded once. The CDR3 protein is CASSPWTGQETQYF. In DNA form, the CDR3 reads TGCGCCAGCAGCCCGTGGACAGGACAAGAGACCCAGTACTTC. This chain joins TRBV5-1 and TRBJ2-5; TRBD1 agrees at 7 bases. The V and J ends lost 4 bases and 2 bases, in that order; junction bases with no gene match: 5. Germline CDR1 SGHRS, CDR2 YFSETQ. There are 14 residues in the CDR3.

This sequence joins TRBV11-2 and TRBJ2-7, with D perhaps matching TRBD1 or TRBD2 (5 bases each). The V gene's germline CDR1 is SGHAT and CDR2 FQNNGV. The V end was cut by 5 bases, the J end by 4 bases, with 21 bases between. The CDR3 runs 16 residues. Here the CDR3 DNA reads TGTGCCAGCAGCACCCCTTGGGACCTTGTGTCTTACGAGCAGTACTTC. Translation: CASSTPWDLVSYEQYF. Drawing the rest from reference TRBV11-2 and TRBJ2-7, the complete variable domain is EAGVAQSPRYKIIEKRQSVAFWCNPISGHATLYWYQQILGQGPKLLIQFQNNGVVDDSQLPKDRFSAERLKGVDSTLKIQPAKLEDSAVYLCASSTPWDLVSYEQYFGPGTRLTVT.

The V and J genes are TRBV6-5 and TRBJ1-5; TRBD1 matches at 7 bases. The germline gives CDR1 MNHEY, CDR2 SVGAGI. Losses at the gene ends were 5 bases for V and 5 bases for J; bases not matched to a gene: 6. This CDR3 has 14 amino acids. CDR3 amino acids: CASSLRQGDQPQHF. Written as DNA, the CDR3 is TGTGCCAGCAGTCTCCGACAGGGCGATCAGCCCCAGCATTTT.

This clone came up once. Distinct nucleotide sequences in the sample also encode this CDR3. V usage is TRBV11-2 and J usage is TRBJ2-1; D is unresolved. Germline V CDR1 and CDR2: SGHAT, FQNNGV. This CDR3 has 13 residues. V shed 5 bases and J shed 7 bases, with 12 bases lying between them. The chain's CDR3 is CASSPSLGNEQFF. In DNA, the CDR3 is TGTGCCAGCAGCCCATCCCTAGGGAATGAGCAGTTCTTC. Supplemented by reference TRBV11-2 and TRBJ2-1, the full variable domain reads EAGVAQSPRYKIIEKRQSVAFWCNPISGHATLYWYQQILGQGPKLLIQFQNNGVVDDSQLPKDRFSAERLKGVDSTLKIQPAKLEDSAVYLCASSPSLGNEQFFGPGTRLTVL.

V gene TRBV5-4 combines with J gene TRBJ1-1; no firm D call. CDR3 length: 16 amino acids. The germline V gene encodes CDR1 SGHNT and CDR2 YYREEE (reference sequence). V was pared by 0 bases and J by 0 bases, with 12 bases between. In DNA, the CDR3 is TGTGCCAGCAGCTTGGACGCCCCAGGAATGAACACTGAAGCTTTCTTT. Its protein product is CASSLDAPGMNTEAFF.

The chain employs TRBV7-8 and TRBJ1-3; D is undetermined. V dropped 2 bases and J dropped 0 bases, with 14 bases sitting between them. From germline, CDR1 is SGHVS and CDR2 FQNEAQ. The CDR3 has 17 residues. The CDR3 loop is CASSLNSVFLSGNTIYF. Written as DNA, the CDR3 is TGTGCCAGCAGCTTAAACTCCGTATTTCTCTCTGGAAACACCATATATTTT.

The genes are TRBV10-1 and TRBJ1-1; maybe TRBD1 (5 bases). The germline V gene encodes CDR1 WNHNN and CDR2 SYGVQD (reference sequence). This CDR3 has 13 amino acids. V was trimmed by 0 bases and J by 8 bases, leaving 10 bases between them. This chain's CDR3 is CASSESQGSEAFF. CDR3 bases: TGCGCCAGCAGTGAGTCGCAGGGCTCGGAAGCTTTCTTT.

This chain joins TRBV6-5 and TRBJ2-1; 11 bases align to TRBD1. CDR3 size: 15 residues. The germline gives CDR1 MNHEY, CDR2 SVGAGI. Trimming took 2 bases from V and 8 from J; bases not matched to a gene: 5. For the CDR3, the DNA is TGTGCCAGCAGTTACAGGACAGGGGGCGAGGATGAGCAGTTCTTC. Its translation is CASSYRTGGEDEQFF.

This clone appeared once. This chain joins TRBV18 and TRBJ1-1, with D unclear. Trimming pared 0 bases from V and 5 bases from J, leaving 13 bases between. This CDR3 is 15 amino acids long. CDR1 is KGHSH, CDR2 LQKENI, per germline. The CDR3 spells CASSPPPFPLTEAFF. DNA for the CDR3: TGTGCCAGCTCACCACCACCGTTTCCCCTTACTGAAGCTTTCTTT.

The V and J genes are TRBV7-2 and TRBJ2-7; 8 bases are shared with TRBD1. There are 14 residues in the CDR3. Trimming at V came to 3 bases and at J to 6 bases, leaving 7 bases not matched to a gene. CDR1 SGHTA and CDR2 FQGNSA come from the germline V gene. The CDR3 spells CASSLEAGTGEQYF. For the CDR3, the DNA is TGTGCCAGCAGCTTGGAAGCCGGGACAGGCGAGCAGTACTTC. The full variable domain, its missing parts supplied by reference TRBV7-2 and TRBJ2-7, is GAGVSQSPSNKVTEKGKDVELRCDPISGHTALYWYRQSLGQGLEFLIYFQGNSAPDKSGLPSDRFSAERTGGSVSTLTIQRTQQEDSAVYLCASSLEAGTGEQYFGPGTRLTVT.

This clone was seen more than once but under ten times. The rearrangement links TRBV30 to TRBJ2-7; no definite D call. Trimming left V 0 bases short and J 6 bases short, with 6 bases between. Germline V gene data show CDR1 as GTSNPN and CDR2 as SVGIG (reference sequence). The CDR3 loop spans 11 amino acids. The CDR3 region has the DNA TGTGCCTGGAGTGTACAGATCGAGCAGTACTTC. This translates into CAWSVQIEQYF.

This CDR3 is CATHPRDSTDTQYF. The CDR3, as DNA: TGTGCCACCCACCCCCGGGACAGCACAGATACGCAGTATTTT. The chain employs TRBV2 and TRBJ2-3; D is tentatively TRBD1 or TRBD2 (5 bases each). CDR1 SNHLY and CDR2 FYNNEI come from the germline V gene. The CDR3 extends over 14 amino acids. V was pared by 10 bases and J by 0 bases, with 14 bases between.

V and J are TRBV27 and TRBJ2-3; TRBD2 matches 16 bases. The germline CDR1 and CDR2 sequences are MNHEY and SMNVEV (reference sequence). The V and J ends lost 4 bases and 4 bases, in that order; junction bases with no gene match: 5. CDR3 size: 17 residues. The CDR3 is CASSSGTSGGAPDTQYF. CDR3 DNA sequence: TGTGCCAGCAGTTCCGGGACTAGCGGGGGGGCACCAGATACGCAGTATTTT.